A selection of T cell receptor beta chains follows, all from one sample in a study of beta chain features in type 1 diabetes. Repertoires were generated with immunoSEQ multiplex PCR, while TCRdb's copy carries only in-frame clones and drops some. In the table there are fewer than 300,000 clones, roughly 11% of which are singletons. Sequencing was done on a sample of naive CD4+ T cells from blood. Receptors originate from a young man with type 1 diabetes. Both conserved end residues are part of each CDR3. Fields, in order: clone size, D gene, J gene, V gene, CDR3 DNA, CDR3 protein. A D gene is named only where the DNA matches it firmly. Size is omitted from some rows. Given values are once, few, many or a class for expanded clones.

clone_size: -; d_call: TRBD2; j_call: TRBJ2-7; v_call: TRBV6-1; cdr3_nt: TGTGCCAGCAGGATGACTAGCGGTACGCGCGAGCAGTACTTC; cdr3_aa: CASRMTSGTREQYF
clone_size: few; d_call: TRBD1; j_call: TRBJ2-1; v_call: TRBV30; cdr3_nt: TGTGCCTGGGACAGGGGGCTATTATCCTACAATGAGCAGTTCTTC; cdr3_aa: CAWDRGLLSYNEQFF
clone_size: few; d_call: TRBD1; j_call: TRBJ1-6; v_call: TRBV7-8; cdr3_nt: TGTGCCAGCAGTCGGGACAGGGCAAATTCACCCCTCCACTTT; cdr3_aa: CASSRDRANSPLHF
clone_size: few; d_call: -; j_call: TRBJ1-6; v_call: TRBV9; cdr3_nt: TGTGCCAGCAGCGTAACCGGGTCGGGTTCACCCCTCCACTTT; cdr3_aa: CASSVTGSGSPLHF
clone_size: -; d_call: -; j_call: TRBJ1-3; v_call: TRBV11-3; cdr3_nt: TGTGCCAGCAGCCAGGGTACTGGAAACACCATATATTTT; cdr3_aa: CASSQGTGNTIYF
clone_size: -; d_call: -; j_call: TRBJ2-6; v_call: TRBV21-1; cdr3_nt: TGTGCCAGCAGCATGAGACAGGGGGGAATTTGGTCTGGGGCCAACGTCCTGACTTTC; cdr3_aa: CASSMRQGGIWSGANVLTF
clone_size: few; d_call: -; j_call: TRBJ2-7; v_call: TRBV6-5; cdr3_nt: TGTGCCAGCAGTAACCCGGAGGGGCAGCAAGAGCAGTACTTC; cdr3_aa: CASSNPEGQQEQYF
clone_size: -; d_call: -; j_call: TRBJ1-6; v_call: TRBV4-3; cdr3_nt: TGCGCCAGCAGCCAAGAAGCGGGGCGTAATTCACCCCTCCACTTT; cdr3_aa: CASSQEAGRNSPLHF
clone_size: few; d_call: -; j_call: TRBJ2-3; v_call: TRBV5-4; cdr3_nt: TGTGCCAGCAGCATCCCCGGGACATCCGATACGCAGTATTTT; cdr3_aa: CASSIPGTSDTQYF
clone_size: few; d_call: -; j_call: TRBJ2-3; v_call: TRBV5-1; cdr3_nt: TGCGCCAGCAGCGGGGCCCGGTCGGATACGCAGTATTTT; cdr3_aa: CASSGARSDTQYF
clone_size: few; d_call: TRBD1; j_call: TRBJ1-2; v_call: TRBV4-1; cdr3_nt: TGCGCCAGCAGCCAACCTCTCCGGGACCCAGGGGGTGGCTACACCTTC; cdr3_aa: CASSQPLRDPGGGYTF
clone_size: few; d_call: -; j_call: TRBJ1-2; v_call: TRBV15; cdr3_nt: TGTGCCACCAGCAGAGAGGCATCAGGCCATGGCTACACCTTC; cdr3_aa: CATSREASGHGYTF
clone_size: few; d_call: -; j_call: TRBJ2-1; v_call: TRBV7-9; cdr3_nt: TGTGCCAGCAGCTTAGCGGGCGTTCGATCCTACAATGAGCAGTTCTTC; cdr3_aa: CASSLAGVRSYNEQFF
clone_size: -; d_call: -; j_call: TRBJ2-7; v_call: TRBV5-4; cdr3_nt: TGTGCCAGCAGAAACCAACAGGATGAGCAGTACTTC; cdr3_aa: CASRNQQDEQYF
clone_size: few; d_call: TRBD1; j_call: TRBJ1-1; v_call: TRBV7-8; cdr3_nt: TGTGCCAGCAGCTTAGAGGGGACAGGGGGAAGAGCTTTCTTT; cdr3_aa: CASSLEGTGGRAFF
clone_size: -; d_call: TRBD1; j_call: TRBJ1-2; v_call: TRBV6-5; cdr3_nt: TGTGCCAGCAGTTTTTTAGGACAGGGGGACTATGGCTACACCTTC; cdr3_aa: CASSFLGQGDYGYTF
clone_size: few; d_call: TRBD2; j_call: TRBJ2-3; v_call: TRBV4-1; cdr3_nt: TGCGCCAGCAGCCTCCCGGCAGGGACTAGCGGGGGTACCAGGACAGATACGCAGTATTTT; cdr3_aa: CASSLPAGTSGGTRTDTQYF
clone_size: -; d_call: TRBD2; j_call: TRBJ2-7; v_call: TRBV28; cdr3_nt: TGTGCCAGCAGTCCTGCCGGGGTAGGGCGGGGGGGTCCCGAGCAGTACTTC; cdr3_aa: CASSPAGVGRGGPEQYF
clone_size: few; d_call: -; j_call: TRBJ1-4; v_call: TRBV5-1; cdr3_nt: TGCGCCAGCAGGACGGGTCACTCAACAACTAATGAAAAACTGTTTTTT; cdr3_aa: CASRTGHSTTNEKLFF
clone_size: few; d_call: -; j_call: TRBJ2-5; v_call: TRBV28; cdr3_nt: TGTGCCAGCAGCCATCGGGAGACCCAGTACTTC; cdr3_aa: CASSHRETQYF
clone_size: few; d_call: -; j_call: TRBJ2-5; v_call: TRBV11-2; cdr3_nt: TGTGCCAGCAGCTTAGATCCCGGGACTCCCGGGAGAGAGACCCAGTACTTC; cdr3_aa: CASSLDPGTPGRETQYF
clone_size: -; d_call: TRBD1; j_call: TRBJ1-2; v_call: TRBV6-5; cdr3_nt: TGTGCCAGCAGTTACTCTACAGGGGGAAACTATGGCTACACCTTC; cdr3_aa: CASSYSTGGNYGYTF
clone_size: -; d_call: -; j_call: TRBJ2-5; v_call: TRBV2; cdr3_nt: TGTGCCAGCAGGAGGGGTGGAGGGGAGACCCAGTACTTC; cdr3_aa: CASRRGGGETQYF
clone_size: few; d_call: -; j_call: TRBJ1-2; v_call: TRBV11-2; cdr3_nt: TGTGCCAGCAGCACCGGACAACTCTATGGCTACACCTTC; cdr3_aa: CASSTGQLYGYTF
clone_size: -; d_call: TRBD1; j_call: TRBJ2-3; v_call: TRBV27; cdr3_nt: TGTGCCAGCAGTTTAAGAGGGGGCCTGTTGGATACGCAGTATTTT; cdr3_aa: CASSLRGGLLDTQYF
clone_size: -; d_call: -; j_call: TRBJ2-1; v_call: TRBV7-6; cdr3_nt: TGTGCCAGCAGCTTAAGGGGCCGGGATGAGCAGTTCTTC; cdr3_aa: CASSLRGRDEQFF
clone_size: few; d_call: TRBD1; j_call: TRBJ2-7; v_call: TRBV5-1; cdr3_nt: TGCGCCAGCAGACGGACAAGGGACAGTAGCTCCTACGAGCAGTACTTC; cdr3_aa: CASRRTRDSSSYEQYF
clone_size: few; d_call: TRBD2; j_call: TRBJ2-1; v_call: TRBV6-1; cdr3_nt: TGTGCCAGCCTAGCGGGCCCTGCCTACAATGAGCAGTTCTTC; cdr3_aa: CASLAGPAYNEQFF
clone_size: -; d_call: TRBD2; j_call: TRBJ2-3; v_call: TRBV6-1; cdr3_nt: TGTGCCAGTCCTGCCGGGGGGGGGCCCACAGATACGCAGTATTTT; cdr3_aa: CASPAGGGPTDTQYF
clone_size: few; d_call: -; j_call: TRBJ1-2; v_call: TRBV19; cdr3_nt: TGTGCCAGTAGTGCGGGGACCTTCTATGGCTACACCTTC; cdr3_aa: CASSAGTFYGYTF
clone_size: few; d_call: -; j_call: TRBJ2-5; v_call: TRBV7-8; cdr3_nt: TGTGCCAGCTCCAGCGGGCCGTCAGGAGAGACCCAGTACTTC; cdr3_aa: CASSSGPSGETQYF
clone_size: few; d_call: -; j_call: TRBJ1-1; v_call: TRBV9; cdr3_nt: TGTGCCAGCGGGAGGGGACCCATGAACACTGAAGCTTTCTTT; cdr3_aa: CASGRGPMNTEAFF
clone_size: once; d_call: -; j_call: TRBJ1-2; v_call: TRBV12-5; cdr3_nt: TGTGCTAGTGGTTTGGTACGGGGGTATGGCTACACCTTC; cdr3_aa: CASGLVRGYGYTF
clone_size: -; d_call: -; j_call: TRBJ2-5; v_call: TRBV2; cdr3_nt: TGTGCCACCCGGAGGACCTTGCTACAAGAGACCCAGTACTTC; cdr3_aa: CATRRTLLQETQYF
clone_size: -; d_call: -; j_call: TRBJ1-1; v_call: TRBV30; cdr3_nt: TGTGCCTCTCGGGGGAATATGAACACTGAAGCTTTCTTT; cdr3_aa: CASRGNMNTEAFF
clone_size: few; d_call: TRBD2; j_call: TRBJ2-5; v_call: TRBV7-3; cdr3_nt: TGTGCCAGCAGCCCCGGGCTAGCGGGGGGACAAGAGACCCAGTACTTC; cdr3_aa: CASSPGLAGGQETQYF
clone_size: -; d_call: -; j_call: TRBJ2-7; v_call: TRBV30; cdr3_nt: TGTGCCTGGAGTGTCAGTACCTACGAGCAGTACTTC; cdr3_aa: CAWSVSTYEQYF
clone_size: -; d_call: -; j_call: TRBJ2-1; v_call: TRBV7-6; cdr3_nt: TGTGCCAGCAGCCCCCAGCAGGGGTTGAGGAATGAGCAGTTCTTC; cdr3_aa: CASSPQQGLRNEQFF
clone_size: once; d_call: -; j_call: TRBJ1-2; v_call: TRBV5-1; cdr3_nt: TGCGCCAGCACCAACAACGCGGGGGGTGGATATGGCTACACCTTC; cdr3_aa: CASTNNAGGGYGYTF
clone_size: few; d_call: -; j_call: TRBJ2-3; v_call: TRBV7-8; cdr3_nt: TGTGCCAGCAGCGGGGTAGGGGCTAGCACAGATACGCAGTATTTT; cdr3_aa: CASSGVGASTDTQYF
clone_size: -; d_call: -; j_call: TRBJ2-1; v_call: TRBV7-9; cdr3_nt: TGTGCCAGCAGCTTATTGGCGGGGGCCTCCGACAATGAGCAGTTCTTC; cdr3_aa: CASSLLAGASDNEQFF
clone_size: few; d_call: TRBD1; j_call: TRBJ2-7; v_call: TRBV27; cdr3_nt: TGTGCCAGCACCCAAACTGGGGGGACAGGCCTAAACTTC; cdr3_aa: CASTQTGGTGLNF
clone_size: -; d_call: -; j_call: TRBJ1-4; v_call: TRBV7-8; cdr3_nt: TGTGCCAGCAGCTTCCACAGGGTTGCTAATGAAAAACTGTTTTTT; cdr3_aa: CASSFHRVANEKLFF
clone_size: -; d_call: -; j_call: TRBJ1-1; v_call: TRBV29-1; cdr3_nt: TGCAGCGTTCTGACAGCATCGCGGGGTGAAGCTTTCTTT; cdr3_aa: CSVLTASRGEAFF
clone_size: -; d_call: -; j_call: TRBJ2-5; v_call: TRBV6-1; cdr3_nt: TGTGCCAGCAGTCCTCGGTTTGACGGGGAGACCCAGTACTTC; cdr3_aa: CASSPRFDGETQYF
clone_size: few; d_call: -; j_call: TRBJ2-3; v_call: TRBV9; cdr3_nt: TGTGCCAGCAGCGCCCGGGGGACAGATACGCAGTATTTT; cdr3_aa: CASSARGTDTQYF
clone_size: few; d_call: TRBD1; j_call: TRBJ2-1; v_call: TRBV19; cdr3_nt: TGTGCCAGTAGTAAACCAAGACAGGGCAATGAGCAGTTCTTC; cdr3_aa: CASSKPRQGNEQFF
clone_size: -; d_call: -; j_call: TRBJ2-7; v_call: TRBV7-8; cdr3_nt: TGTGCCAGCAGCCCCCGACGCCTTACTTCGGGTGAGCAGTACTTC; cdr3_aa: CASSPRRLTSGEQYF
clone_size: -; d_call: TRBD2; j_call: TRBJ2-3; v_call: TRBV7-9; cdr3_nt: TGTGCCAGCATGGACACGGGGGGAACAGATACGCAGTATTTT; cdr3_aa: CASMDTGGTDTQYF
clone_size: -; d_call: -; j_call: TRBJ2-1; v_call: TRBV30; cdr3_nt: TGTGCCTGGAGTGTGGTAGCTGGGTCCTACAATGAGCAGTTCTTC; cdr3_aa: CAWSVVAGSYNEQFF
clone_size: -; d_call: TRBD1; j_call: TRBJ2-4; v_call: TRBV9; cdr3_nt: TGTGCCAGCAGCGTAGACAGGGGAGCCAAAAACATTCAGTACTTC; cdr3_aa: CASSVDRGAKNIQYF
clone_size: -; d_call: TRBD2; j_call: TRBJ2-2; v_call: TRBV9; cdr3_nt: TGTGCCAGCAGCGTTAGCGGGGGGCGAACCGGGGAGCTGTTTTTT; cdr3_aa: CASSVSGGRTGELFF
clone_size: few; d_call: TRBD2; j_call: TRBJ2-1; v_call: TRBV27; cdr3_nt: TGTGCCAGCAGTCCACTAGCGGGGGGGCCACATGAGCAGTTCTTC; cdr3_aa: CASSPLAGGPHEQFF
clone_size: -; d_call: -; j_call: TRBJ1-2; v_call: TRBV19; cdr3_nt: TGTGCCAGCAGGCCCGGGACGGGAGCTAACTATGGCTACACCTTC; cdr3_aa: CASRPGTGANYGYTF